The text below deals with one T cell receptor beta chain. The antigen is unknown. Germline values: CDR1 SGHRS, CDR2 YFSETQ. After removal of 4 bases from V and 4 bases from J, the junction contained 3 bases not matched to a gene. CDR3 length: 14 residues. The table came from immunoSEQ multiplex PCR; TCRdb's copy has only in-frame clones and leaves some out. Of some 150,000 clones in the sample, 90% to 95% were seen once. The data were taken from a study of cytomegalovirus exposure and HLA in healthy donors. Study observations and caveats: In the approximately 130 validation repertoires, a later analysis found that first-cohort TCR clusters tended to co-occur. As confirmed in vitro, a few CMV-associated chains were specific for CMV antigens.

Separate from the approximately 670-subject first cohort, the roughly 120-subject validation cohort was the one that the donors belonged to. This clonotype was obtained from a man in his late teens or twenties in good health and CMV-seronegative. The chain is built from TRBV5-1 and TRBJ1-4; 8 positions match TRBD1. Sequencing was carried out using PBMCs. The DNA of the CDR3 is TGCGCCAGCAGCGGAGACAGGGGTAATGAAAAACTGTTTTTT. It codes for CASSGDRGNEKLFF.